This T cell receptor beta chain emerged from a study of human T cells and chemical hapten exposure. Regarding the study as a whole: DPC sensitization did not alter TCRs above 1 in 1000 frequency.

To note about this clonotype: Its antigen is not known.

Per the germline V gene, CDR1 is DFQATT and CDR2 is SNEGSKA (reference sequence). The CDR3 length is 15 residues. The V segment lost 5 bases and the J segment 10 bases; nucleotides outside the gene matches: 16. Single cDNA molecules in the library carried unique molecular identifiers attached during preparation. TCRdb called the RACE reads again in MiXCR, with one record for every CDR3 protein. This sample yields some 50,000 distinct CDR3 sequences, of which 4.4% are seen a single time; around 5.5% belongs to the top ten. As for time point: healthy volunteer bleed at 2 weeks. The authors extracted total RNA from unfractionated whole blood.

The TCR originated in a human donor in good health. Some clones in this sample may be carry-over from other donors' samples. Specimen: whole blood. V and J are TRBV20-1 and TRBJ2-1; TRBD1 matches at 8 bases. In nucleotides, the CDR3 is TGCAGTGCTCAGCCGGGACAGGTAGGGATACGCGAGCAGTTCTTC. Residues: CSAQPGQVGIREQFF.